This TCR beta chain was retrieved from a study of response to subunit inactivated influenza vaccine. The V and J ends lost 4 bases and 5 bases, in that order; junction bases with no gene match: 11. This CDR3 region has 15 residues. Germline CDR1 and CDR2: SGHTA and FQGNSA. TCRdb re-called the RT-PCR reads with MiXCR, one entry per CDR3 protein. The table includes hundreds of thousands of distinct CDR3 sequences, around 10% detected once. Separately, the same data were catalogued under a study of T cells expressing NK-cell markers. That paper notes: TCR beta cDNA was made by 5'RACE template switching with UMIs. Obtained from sorted CD3+CD56+NKG2C+, CD3+CD56+NKG2C- and CD3+CD56-NKG2C+ T cells were the TCR beta repertoires. It remained uncertain whether the expanded NKG2C+ T cell clones were specific for HCMV antigens.

The chain is built from TRBV7-2 and TRBJ2-7; 7 bases are a match to TRBD2. The material was PBMCs from blood, obtained on the day of vaccination. The TCR originated in a man over 45 who received an inactivated influenza vaccine. DNA of the CDR3: TGTGCCAGCAGCTACCAAGCGGGGACCGGGGACGAGCAGTACTTC. Translated: CASSYQAGTGDEQYF.